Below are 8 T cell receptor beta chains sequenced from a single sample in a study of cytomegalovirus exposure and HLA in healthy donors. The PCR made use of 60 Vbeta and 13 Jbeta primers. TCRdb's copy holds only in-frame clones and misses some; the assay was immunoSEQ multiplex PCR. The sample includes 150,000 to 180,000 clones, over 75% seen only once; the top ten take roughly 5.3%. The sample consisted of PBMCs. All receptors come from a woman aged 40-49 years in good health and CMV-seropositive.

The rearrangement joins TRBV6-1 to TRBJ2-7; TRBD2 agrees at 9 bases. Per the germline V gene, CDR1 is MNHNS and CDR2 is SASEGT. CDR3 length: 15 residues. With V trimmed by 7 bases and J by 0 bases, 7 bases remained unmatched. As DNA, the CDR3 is TGTGCCAGCACGAAGACTAGCGGAGGCTCCTACGAGCAGTACTTC. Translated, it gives CASTKTSGGSYEQYF.

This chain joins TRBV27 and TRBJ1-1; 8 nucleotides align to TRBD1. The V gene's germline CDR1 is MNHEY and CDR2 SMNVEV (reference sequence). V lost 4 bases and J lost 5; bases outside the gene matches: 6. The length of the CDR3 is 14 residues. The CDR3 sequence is CASSWDRRGTEAFF. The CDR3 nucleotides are TGTGCCAGCAGTTGGGACAGGAGAGGGACTGAAGCTTTCTTT.

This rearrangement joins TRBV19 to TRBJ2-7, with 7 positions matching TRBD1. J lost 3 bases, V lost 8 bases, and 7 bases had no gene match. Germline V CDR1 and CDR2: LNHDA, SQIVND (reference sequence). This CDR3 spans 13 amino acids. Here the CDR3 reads CASPGTDFYEQYF. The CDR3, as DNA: TGTGCCAGTCCAGGGACAGACTTCTACGAGCAGTACTTC.

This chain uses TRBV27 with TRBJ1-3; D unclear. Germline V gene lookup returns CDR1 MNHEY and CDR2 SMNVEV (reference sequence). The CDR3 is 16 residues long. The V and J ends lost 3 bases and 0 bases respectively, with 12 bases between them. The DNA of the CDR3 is TGTGCCAGCAGTTTGGGCTCACCAGACTCTGGAAACACCATATATTTT. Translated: CASSLGSPDSGNTIYF.

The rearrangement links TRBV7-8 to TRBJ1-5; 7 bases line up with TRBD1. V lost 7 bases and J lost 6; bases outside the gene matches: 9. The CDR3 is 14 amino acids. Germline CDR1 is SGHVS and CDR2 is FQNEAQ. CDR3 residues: CASNLQGGRQPQHF. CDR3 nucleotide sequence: TGTGCCAGCAACCTGCAGGGGGGCCGTCAGCCCCAGCATTTT.

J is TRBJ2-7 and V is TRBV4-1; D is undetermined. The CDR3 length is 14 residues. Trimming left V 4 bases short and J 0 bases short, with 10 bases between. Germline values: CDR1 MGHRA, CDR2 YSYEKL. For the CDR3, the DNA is TGCGCCAGCAGCCCTTCGAGTCCCTCCTACGAGCAGTACTTC. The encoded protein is CASSPSSPSYEQYF.

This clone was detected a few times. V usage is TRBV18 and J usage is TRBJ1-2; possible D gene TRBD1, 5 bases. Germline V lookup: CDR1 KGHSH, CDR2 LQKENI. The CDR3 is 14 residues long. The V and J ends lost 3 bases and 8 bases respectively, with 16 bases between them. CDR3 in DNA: TGTGCCAGCTCACCGGGTTCTGGGGCGCGAGGCTACACCTTC. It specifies CASSPGSGARGYTF.

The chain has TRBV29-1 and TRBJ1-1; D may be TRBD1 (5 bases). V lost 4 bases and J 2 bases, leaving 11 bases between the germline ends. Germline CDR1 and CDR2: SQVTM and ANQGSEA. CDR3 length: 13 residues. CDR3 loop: CSVVSGANTEAFF. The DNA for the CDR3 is TGCAGCGTTGTAAGTGGGGCAAACACTGAAGCTTTCTTT.